This T cell receptor (beta chain) was obtained from a study of blood T cell repertoires in COVID-19. CDR1 is SGHRS, CDR2 YFSETQ, per germline. CDR3 length: 14 residues. J gave up 5 bases and V 5 bases, and 6 bases lay outside the gene matches. Method: immunoSEQ multiplex PCR; TCRdb's copy keeps in-frame clones and lacks some. The data show over 70,000 clones, about 77% seen once. The sequenced material came from peripheral blood. This chain connects TRBV5-1 to TRBJ2-1; 8 positions match TRBD2. The TCR sequence derives from a woman of 80 years or more with acute or convalescent COVID-19. The DNA for the CDR3 is TGCGCCAGCAGTGGCGGGAGGCCCAACAATGAGCAGTTCTTC. Translation: CASSGGRPNNEQFF.